These T cell receptor beta chains were read from a single sample in a study of cytomegalovirus exposure and HLA in healthy donors. Method: immunoSEQ multiplex PCR; TCRdb's copy keeps in-frame clones and lacks some. The sample includes over 110,000 clones, around 83% of them seen just once. The sample comprised PBMCs. All receptors derive from a male donor in good health and CMV-seropositive. CDR3s include the opening cysteine and the closing phenylalanine or tryptophan. D genes are given only for firm matches. Only part of the rows carry a size: once, few, many, or a class if the clone is expanded.

d_gene	v_gene	j_gene	abundance	CDR3nt	CDR3aa
NA	TRBV10-1	TRBJ1-5	NA	TGCGCCAGCAGCCCTAATAGCAATCAGCCCCAGCATTTT	CASSPNSNQPQHF
NA	TRBV5-1	TRBJ2-5	NA	TGCGCCAGCAGCTTGGTGGGGACAAAGATGGAGACCCAGTACTTC	CASSLVGTKMETQYF
NA	TRBV12-5	TRBJ2-2	NA	TGTGCTAGTGCCCATTTTACCGGGGAGCTGTTTTTT	CASAHFTGELFF
TRBD2	TRBV11-1	TRBJ2-5	NA	TGTGCCAGCAGTCTAGGACGGACTAGCGGAGCCCAAGAGACCCAGTACTTC	CASSLGRTSGAQETQYF
TRBD2	TRBV6-5	TRBJ2-3	NA	TGTGCCAGCAGTTACGCGTCGGGGGGGCGTACAGATACGCAGTATTTT	CASSYASGGRTDTQYF
NA	TRBV28	TRBJ1-1	NA	TGTGCCAGCAGTTTCAGGAGGGACACTGAAGCTTTCTTT	CASSFRRDTEAFF
TRBD1	TRBV5-4	TRBJ2-1	NA	TGTGCCAGTAAGACAGGGAGCTCCTACAATGAGCAGTTCTTC	CASKTGSSYNEQFF
NA	TRBV7-2	TRBJ2-5	NA	TGTGCCAGCAGCTTAGGGCGGGGGCCCATCCAAGAGACCCAGTACTTC	CASSLGRGPIQETQYF
TRBD1	TRBV5-1	TRBJ1-4	NA	TGCGCCAGCAGCTTGGGCACCCTGACAGGGAACGAAAAACTGTTTTTT	CASSLGTLTGNEKLFF
NA	TRBV7-9	TRBJ1-5	few	TGTGCCAGCAGCGACAGGTTGGGTCAGCCCCAGCATTTT	CASSDRLGQPQHF
NA	TRBV7-9	TRBJ2-7	NA	TGTGCCAGCAGCCTCGGACTGGCTACCTACGAGCAATACTTC	CASSLGLATYEQYF
TRBD1	TRBV28	TRBJ1-6	NA	TGTGCCAGCAGTCCAGAGACAGGGGGCAATTCACCCCTCCACTTT	CASSPETGGNSPLHF
NA	TRBV19	TRBJ1-5	few	TGTGCCAGTAGTTCCTTTAGCAATCAGCCCCAGCATTTT	CASSSFSNQPQHF
NA	TRBV9	TRBJ1-2	NA	TGTGCCAGCAGCGTAGCTCGAGGGGGAGGGTATGGCTACACCTTC	CASSVARGGGYGYTF
NA	TRBV27	TRBJ2-7	NA	TGTGCCAGCAGAAGACGGGGTTTCTCCTACGAGCAGTACTTC	CASRRRGFSYEQYF
NA	TRBV18	TRBJ2-7	NA	TGTGCCAGCTCCAGCACAGGGTTCGACGAGCAGTACTTC	CASSSTGFDEQYF
NA	TRBV5-6	TRBJ1-2	few	TGTGCCAGCAGCTTGCGGACAGCGTATGGCTACACCTTC	CASSLRTAYGYTF
TRBD1	TRBV5-8	TRBJ1-1	few	TGTGCCAGCAGCTCCCCCGGGACAGGCCGGGGGGACACTGAAGCTTTCTTT	CASSSPGTGRGDTEAFF
NA	TRBV20-1	TRBJ1-1	NA	TGCAGTGCCAGGGTAAGCACTGAAGCTTTCTTT	CSARVSTEAFF
NA	TRBV28	TRBJ2-7	NA	TGTGCCAGCAGCATTGCTAACCCCCCCTACGAGCAGTACTTC	CASSIANPPYEQYF
NA	TRBV6-6	TRBJ1-2	once	TGTGCCAGCATGGGGGGAGCTAACTATGGCTACACCTTC	CASMGGANYGYTF
NA	TRBV7-9	TRBJ2-2	NA	TGTGCCAGCACCTGGACAGAGAACACCGGGGAGCTGTTTTTT	CASTWTENTGELFF
NA	TRBV13	TRBJ1-1	few	TGTGCCAGCAGCTTAGAATTCGGAGGGCCTATTTTCGAAGCTTTCTTT	CASSLEFGGPIFEAFF
NA	TRBV4-1	TRBJ1-5	NA	TGCGCCAGCAGGGGGACACCGGATAGCAATCAGCCCCAGCATTTT	CASRGTPDSNQPQHF
TRBD1	TRBV19	TRBJ1-1	once	TGTGCCAGTAGTCTCCGGACAGGGTCCGCTGAAGCTTTCTTT	CASSLRTGSAEAFF
NA	TRBV5-1	TRBJ2-2	NA	TGCGCCAGCAGCTCGGGTGGGGCTCCCTTATTCGGGGAGCTGTTTTTT	CASSSGGAPLFGELFF
TRBD1	TRBV7-9	TRBJ1-6	NA	TGTGCCAGCAGCTTGACAGGGGGCGGCACACCCCTCCACTTT	CASSLTGGGTPLHF
TRBD2	TRBV14	TRBJ2-7	NA	TGTGCCAGCAGCCAAGTCGGGGGGACCTACGAGCAGTACTTC	CASSQVGGTYEQYF
TRBD2	TRBV6-4	TRBJ2-1	NA	TGTGCCAGCAGTGACGGCTTGCGGGAGGTTGGTGAGCAGTTCTTC	CASSDGLREVGEQFF
TRBD2	TRBV29-1	TRBJ2-2	NA	TGCAGCGTTGACGGGGGAGGGAGGACGACCGGGGAGCTGTTTTTT	CSVDGGGRTTGELFF
NA	TRBV19	TRBJ1-5	once	TGTGCCAGTAGTATAGGAGACAGTAGCAATCAGCCCCAGCATTTT	CASSIGDSSNQPQHF
TRBD1	TRBV7-7	TRBJ2-3	NA	TGTGCTAGCAGCAGCGGGACAGGGCCTCCCACAACAGATACGCAGTATTTT	CASSSGTGPPTTDTQYF
NA	TRBV2	TRBJ2-1	NA	TGTGCCAGCAGCGCCGGGACACCATTCTACAATGAGCAGTTCTTC	CASSAGTPFYNEQFF
TRBD1	TRBV29-1	TRBJ2-5	NA	TGCAGCGTCGATGGGACAGGTTGGGAGACCCAGTACTTC	CSVDGTGWETQYF
TRBD2	TRBV7-8	TRBJ2-3	NA	TGTGCCAGCAGCTTATCGGCGGGGGGGAGCACAGATACGCAGTATTTT	CASSLSAGGSTDTQYF
NA	TRBV10-1	TRBJ1-3	few	TGCGCCAACCCAAGGACTAACGGAAACACCATATATTTT	CANPRTNGNTIYF
NA	TRBV7-3	TRBJ1-2	NA	TGTGCCGGCAGCTTAGCTCATCAGACAGGACACTATGGCTACACCTTC	CAGSLAHQTGHYGYTF
NA	TRBV5-1	TRBJ1-2	NA	TGCGCCAGCAGCCCGGACAGAAACTATGGCTACACCTTC	CASSPDRNYGYTF
TRBD1	TRBV7-9	TRBJ1-2	NA	TGTGCCAGCAGCTCCGACCGGGACAGCCTTTCGTCTGGCTACACCTTC	CASSSDRDSLSSGYTF
NA	TRBV4-3	TRBJ2-1	NA	TGCGCCAGCAGCCAAGTCCAGCGGACTCCCTACAATGAGCAGTTCTTC	CASSQVQRTPYNEQFF
TRBD2	TRBV9	TRBJ2-2	NA	TGTGCCAGCAGCGATCGGGGGGGCACCGGGGAGCTGTTTTTT	CASSDRGGTGELFF
NA	TRBV28	TRBJ2-2	NA	TGTGCCAGCAGTTTTAGGGAGAGGCTACAGAACACCGGGGAGCTGTTTTTT	CASSFRERLQNTGELFF
TRBD2	TRBV5-4	TRBJ2-7	NA	TGTGCCAGCAGCTTGGGACCGGGACTAGCGACGTCCTACGAGCAGTACTTC	CASSLGPGLATSYEQYF
TRBD1	TRBV7-6	TRBJ2-7	NA	TGTGCCAGCAGCTCGACAGGGGGCCTAGAGCACGAGCAGTACTTC	CASSSTGGLEHEQYF
NA	TRBV7-9	TRBJ1-1	NA	TGTTCCAGCAGCTTAGGTCCCCAGCGAGCTTTCTTT	CSSSLGPQRAFF
NA	TRBV7-8	TRBJ2-5	few	TGTGCCAGCAGGCTTCTAGCACCCCAAGAGACCCAGTACTTC	CASRLLAPQETQYF
NA	TRBV7-9	TRBJ1-1	NA	TGTGCCAGTAAAAACGCGGGGTCGAACACTGAAGCTTTCTTT	CASKNAGSNTEAFF
NA	TRBV29-1	TRBJ1-1	NA	TGCAGCGTTGCTGGGGGGGGGAGGAACACTGAAGCTTTCTTT	CSVAGGGRNTEAFF
NA	TRBV28	TRBJ2-1	NA	TGTGCCAGCAGTTTACAGGGAGGTGGCAATGAGCAGTTCTTC	CASSLQGGGNEQFF
NA	TRBV28	TRBJ1-2	NA	TGTGCCAGCATAAGCGGAAACTATGGCTACACCTTC	CASISGNYGYTF
NA	TRBV29-1	TRBJ2-7	NA	TGCAGCGTGTACGCAGCGACCGCCTACGAGCAGTACTTC	CSVYAATAYEQYF
TRBD2	TRBV6-5	TRBJ2-1	NA	TGTGCCAGCAGCCGGGCGGGAGGGGCCTACAATGAGCAGTTCTTC	CASSRAGGAYNEQFF
TRBD2	TRBV11-2	TRBJ2-3	NA	TGTGCCAGCAGCTTGGAACGACTAGCGGGTACAGATACGCAGTATTTT	CASSLERLAGTDTQYF
NA	TRBV29-1	TRBJ1-4	NA	TGCAGCGTTGAAGACCCCAAGGGGAATAATGAAAAACTGTTTTTT	CSVEDPKGNNEKLFF
NA	TRBV27	TRBJ2-7	once	TGTGCCAGCAGTCTAGAGATTGGATACGAGCAGTACTTC	CASSLEIGYEQYF
NA	TRBV9	TRBJ1-1	NA	TGTGCCAGCAGCTCACCAACGGGGGACCCTGAAGCTTTCTTT	CASSSPTGDPEAFF
NA	TRBV27	TRBJ1-6	NA	TGTGCCAGCAGCCCCGCTCCCGTCCCCCGGGGTTCACCCCTCCACTTT	CASSPAPVPRGSPLHF
NA	TRBV19	TRBJ1-5	NA	TGTGCCAGTACCTCAACCGGGGCGGGGGTCGGTAGCAATCAGCCCCAGCATTTT	CASTSTGAGVGSNQPQHF
NA	TRBV7-3	TRBJ2-3	NA	TGTGCCAGCAGCTTAGGTGGGGGGGCACTTAATACGCAGTATTTT	CASSLGGGALNTQYF
TRBD2	TRBV10-3	TRBJ2-1	NA	TGTGCCATCAGTGAGTCTCTAGCGGGAGGGCCGGGGGAGCAGTTCTTC	CAISESLAGGPGEQFF